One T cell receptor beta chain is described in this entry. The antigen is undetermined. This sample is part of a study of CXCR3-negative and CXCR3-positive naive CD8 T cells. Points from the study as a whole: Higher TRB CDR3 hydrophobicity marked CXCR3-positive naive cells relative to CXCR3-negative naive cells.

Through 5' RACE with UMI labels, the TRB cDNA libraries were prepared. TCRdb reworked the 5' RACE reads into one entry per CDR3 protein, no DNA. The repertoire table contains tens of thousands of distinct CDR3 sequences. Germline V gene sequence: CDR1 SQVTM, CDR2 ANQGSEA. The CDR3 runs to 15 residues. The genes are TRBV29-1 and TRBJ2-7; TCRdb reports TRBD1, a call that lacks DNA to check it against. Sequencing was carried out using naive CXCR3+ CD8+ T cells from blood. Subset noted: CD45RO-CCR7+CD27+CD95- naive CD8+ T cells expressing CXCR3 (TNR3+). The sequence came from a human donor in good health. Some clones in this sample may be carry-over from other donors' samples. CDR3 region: CSAQIRTQLSYEQYF.